The present TCR beta chain was sequenced within a study of blood T cell repertoires in COVID-19. Study summary: Acute and convalescent COVID-19 samples came from the United States, Italy and Spain. The cDNA or gDNA used as material had been derived from T cells, B-cell-depleted T cells, or PBMCs.

The authors' processing: For nucleated cells, counts were estimated from reference gene primer amplification. TCRdb's table, derived via immunoSEQ multiplex PCR, lists solely in-frame clones and lacks some. V, J and clone size derive from that table, while D and trimming were established from the DNA sequence. The repertoire includes just under 350,000 clones, 83% of them detected once, and 2.5% to 3% sits in the top ten. Germline-derived CDR1 and CDR2 are SGHNT and YYREEE (reference sequence). V dropped 2 bases and J dropped 0 bases, with 10 bases sitting between them. The CDR3 is 15 amino acids. The material sequenced was peripheral blood. The source of this sequence is a man aged 30 to 45 with active or convalescent COVID-19. V and J are TRBV5-4 and TRBJ2-3; maybe TRBD2 (5 bases). Here the CDR3 DNA reads TGTGCCAGCAGCTTTGGCGGGCCTAGCACAGATACGCAGTATTTT. Translated: CASSFGGPSTDTQYF.